The entry that follows covers one T cell receptor beta chain sequence. The antigen this receptor binds is unknown. It has no much larger one-base neighbor in the sample; base qualities were not kept. The data stem from a study of a mutant IDH1 vaccine in newly diagnosed glioma (dated by TCRdb to the early 2020s). Regarding the research as a whole: Across visits V03 through V10, patients got a total of eight vaccinations, given in weeks 1, 3, 5, 7, 11, 15, 19 and 23. Vaccination started 4-6 weeks after radiotherapy alone, or was given together with temozolomide cycles in the groups whose treatment included chemotherapy. The roughly 32 treated patients were approximately 62% male and roughly 38% female, with a mean age of approximately 38 years. Before enrollment, patients had received standard therapy of radiotherapy alone, temozolomide alone, or radiochemotherapy with temozolomide; most received the combination. Six visits were used for peripheral blood collection: V03 (baseline), V05, V07, V10, V12 and V13. Longitudinal TCRB deep sequencing was done for 25 to 30 treated patients, wherever samples were available for exploratory analyses. General conclusions and limits of the study: PBMC samples for TCRB deep sequencing were selected based on availability. Pseudoprogression seemed to be unrelated to changes in the top peripheral T cell clonotypes found by TCRB sequencing. It was noted by the authors that analyses of patient blood samples could not be reproduced owing to sample limitations. Across multiple MHC alleles, vaccine-induced immune responses were seen in 90% to 95% of patients.

Explained via the paper, the time point label denotes: week 5, during vaccination. Each vaccine dose was 300 ug of a 20-mer mutant IDH1 peptide in Montanide, given subcutaneously with topical imiquimod. All donors had newly diagnosed IDH1-mutant astrocytomas of WHO grade 3 or 4 that showed loss of nuclear ATRX. The samples were drawn from NOA16, a multicentre, single-arm, open-label phase I trial in Germany that tested a mutant IDH1 peptide vaccine in humans for the first time. The DNeasy Blood and Tissue Kit was used to extract genomic DNA from EDTA blood for TCRB sequencing. Library construction relied on the immunoSEQ multiplex PCR assay. Following the manufacturer's protocol, the hsTCRB Kit was used to amplify rearranged TCR beta chain sequences. Sequencing of TCRB libraries was carried out on an Illumina MiSeq. In the authors' own workflow: Demultiplexing, trimming and gene mapping were performed with the kit vendor's proprietary platform. Drawn from immuneACCESS, this table holds only the in-frame rearrangements with V and J called that TCRdb kept. Clones are partly lost; checked studies trace under half to an unresolved V gene and leave the rest unexplained. D and trimming come from the DNA, and the V and J calls and clone size come from that table. This sample gives 27,000 or so clones in total; 70% to 85% of them show up just once. Clones ranked in the top ten supply approximately 7% of the sample.

From its cysteine to its phenylalanine, the CDR3 spans 12 amino acids. Only the CDR3 DNA stays, 36 bases, in frame from base 1. V and J lose 2 bases and 2 bases, and a span of 0 bases separates them. CDR1 and CDR2 (SGHVS, FNYEAQ) derive from the germline V gene. The sequencing used PBMCs, collected from a glioma patient whose treatment included an IDH1 peptide vaccine. The chain is made from TRBV7-6 and TRBJ2-2; no D gene can be assigned with confidence. This receptor was obtained from a man aged 35 to 55 with glioma. Some clones in this sample may be carry-over from other donors' samples. The CDR3 loop reads CASSLNTGELFF. The DNA reads as follows: TGTGCCAGCAGCTTAAACACCGGGGAGCTGTTTTTT.